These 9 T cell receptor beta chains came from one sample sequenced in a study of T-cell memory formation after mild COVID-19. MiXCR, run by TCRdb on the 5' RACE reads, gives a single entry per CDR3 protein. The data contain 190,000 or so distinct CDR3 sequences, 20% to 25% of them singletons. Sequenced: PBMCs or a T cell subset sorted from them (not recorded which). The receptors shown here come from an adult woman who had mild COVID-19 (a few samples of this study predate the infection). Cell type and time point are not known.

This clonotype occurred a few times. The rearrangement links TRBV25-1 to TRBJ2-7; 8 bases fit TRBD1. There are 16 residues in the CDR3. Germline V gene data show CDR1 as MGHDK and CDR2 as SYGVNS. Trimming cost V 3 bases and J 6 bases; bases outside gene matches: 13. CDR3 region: CASSEGWTGPFAEQYF. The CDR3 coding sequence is TGTGCCAGCAGTGAGGGCTGGACAGGGCCTTTTGCCGAGCAGTACTTC.

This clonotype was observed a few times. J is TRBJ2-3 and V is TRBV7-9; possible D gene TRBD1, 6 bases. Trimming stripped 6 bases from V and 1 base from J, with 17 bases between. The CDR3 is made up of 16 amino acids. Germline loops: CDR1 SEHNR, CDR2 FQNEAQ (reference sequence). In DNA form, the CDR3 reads TGTGCCAGCAGGCCCCGACAGGCCTCTCGCACAGATACGCAGTATTTT. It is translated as CASRPRQASRTDTQYF.

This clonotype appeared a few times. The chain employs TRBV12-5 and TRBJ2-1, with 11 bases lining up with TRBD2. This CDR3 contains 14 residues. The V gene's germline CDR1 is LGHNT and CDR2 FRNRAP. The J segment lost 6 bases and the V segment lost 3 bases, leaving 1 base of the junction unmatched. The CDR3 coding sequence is TGTGCTAGTGGTTTAGGGACTAGCGGCAATGAGCAGTTCTTC. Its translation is CASGLGTSGNEQFF.

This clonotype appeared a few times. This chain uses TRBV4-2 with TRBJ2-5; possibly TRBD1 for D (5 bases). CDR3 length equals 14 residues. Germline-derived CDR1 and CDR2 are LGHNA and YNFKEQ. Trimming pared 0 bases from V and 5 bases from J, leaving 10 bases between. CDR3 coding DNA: TGTGCCAGCAGCCAAGAAGCTGGGGCGGAGACCCAGTACTTC. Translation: CASSQEAGAETQYF.

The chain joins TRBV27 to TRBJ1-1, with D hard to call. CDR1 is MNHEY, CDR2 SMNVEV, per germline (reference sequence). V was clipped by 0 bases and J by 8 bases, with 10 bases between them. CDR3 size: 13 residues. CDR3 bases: TGTGCCAGCAGTTTATCGCCCAGCCAAGAAGCTTTCTTT. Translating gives CASSLSPSQEAFF.

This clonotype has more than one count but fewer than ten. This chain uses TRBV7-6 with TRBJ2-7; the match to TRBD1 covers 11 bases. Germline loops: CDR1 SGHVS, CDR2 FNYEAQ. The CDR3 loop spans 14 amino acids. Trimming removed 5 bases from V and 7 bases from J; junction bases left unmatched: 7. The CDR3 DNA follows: TGTGCCAGCAGCCTCGGACAGGGGGCTTGGGAGCAGTACTTC. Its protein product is CASSLGQGAWEQYF.

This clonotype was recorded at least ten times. This chain's CDR3 is CASSLIGAFSTDTQYF. In DNA form, the CDR3 reads TGTGCCAGCAGCTTAATTGGAGCTTTTAGCACAGATACGCAGTATTTT. The J gene is TRBJ2-3, the V gene TRBV7-2; no definite D call. The CDR3 is 16 amino acids. The germline CDR1 and CDR2 sequences are SGHTA and FQGNSA. Trimming took 2 bases from V and 0 from J, leaving 12 bases between them.

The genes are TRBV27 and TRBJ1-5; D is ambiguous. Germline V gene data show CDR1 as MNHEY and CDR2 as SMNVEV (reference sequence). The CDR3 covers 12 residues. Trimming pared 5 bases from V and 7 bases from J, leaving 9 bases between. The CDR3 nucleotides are TGTGCCAGCAGTCGCTTAAACCAGCCCCAGCATTTT. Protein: CASSRLNQPQHF.

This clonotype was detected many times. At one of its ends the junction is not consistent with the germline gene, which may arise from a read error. Here the CDR3 reads CASSSTDTQYF. The CDR3, as DNA: TGCGCCAGCAGCTCGACAGATACGCAGTATTTT. This chain connects TRBV7-9 to TRBJ2-3; D unclear. The CDR3 contains 11 residues. CDR1 is SEHNR, CDR2 FQNEAQ, per germline (reference sequence).